These T cell receptor beta chains were read from a single sample in a study of shared clonotypes between healthy human individuals. Generated by immunoSEQ multiplex PCR, the TCRdb table keeps only in-frame clones and is missing some. Among about 2 million clones listed, over 85% were seen once. What was sequenced was naive CD8+ T cells sorted from blood. The source of these receptors is a man aged 18 to 29 in good health. The CDR3 runs from the conserved cysteine through the conserved F or W. D genes are given only for firm matches. Expanded clones are given a class, and other clones once, few, many or no size at all.

>-|TRBJ1-2|-|TRBV29-1
TGCAGCGCCTTTGGAGGGGGTAACTATGGCTACACCTTC
CSAFGGGNYGYTF
>-|TRBJ1-1|-|TRBV15
TGTGCCACCAGCAGAACCTACTCAGATGAAGCTTTCTTT
CATSRTYSDEAFF
>-|TRBJ2-7|-|TRBV7-9
TGTGCCAGCAGCTTTGGGGGGCCCGACGAGCAGTACTTC
CASSFGGPDEQYF
>-|TRBJ2-7|-|TRBV29-1
TGCAGCGTCGAACAGGACAACTCCTACGAGCAGTACTTC
CSVEQDNSYEQYF
>TRBD2|TRBJ2-3|-|TRBV10-1
TGCGCCAGCAGTGAAATGGCGGGAGGAACAGATACGCAGTATTTT
CASSEMAGGTDTQYF
>-|TRBJ2-3|-|TRBV28
TGTGCCAGCAGTTTAGGGGTTATAATAGATACGCAGTATTTT
CASSLGVIIDTQYF
>-|TRBJ1-5|-|TRBV28
TGTGCCAGCAGTTTAGAGGTAGTGGACAAGTCCAATCAGCCCCAGCATTTT
CASSLEVVDKSNQPQHF
>TRBD1|TRBJ2-5|-|TRBV11-1
TGTGCCAGCAGCTCCGGAGGACAGGGAGGAGAGACCCAGTACTTC
CASSSGGQGGETQYF
>-|TRBJ2-5|-|TRBV7-3
TGTGCCAGCAGCTTGGGGACCCAAGAGACCCAGTACTTC
CASSLGTQETQYF
>TRBD1|TRBJ2-7|-|TRBV5-6
TGTGCCAGCAGCGGGGACAGGGGCTACGAGCAGTACTTC
CASSGDRGYEQYF
>TRBD1|TRBJ2-7|-|TRBV19
TGTGCCAGTAGTGGGACAGGGTCCTACGAGCAGTACTTC
CASSGTGSYEQYF
>TRBD2|TRBJ2-1|-|TRBV27
TGTGCCAGCAGCCTCGGGACTAGCGGGTCCAATGAGCAGTTCTTC
CASSLGTSGSNEQFF
>-|TRBJ1-3|-|TRBV25-1
TGTGCCAGCAGTAAGTACGGGCAGGGGCACTCTGGAAACACCATATATTTT
CASSKYGQGHSGNTIYF
>-|TRBJ2-3|-|TRBV7-3
TGTGCCAGCAGCTTAGGGGGCAGGGGCGGAGATACGCAGTATTTT
CASSLGGRGGDTQYF
>TRBD1|TRBJ1-2|-|TRBV10-1
TGCGCCAGCAGTCCAACCATGGGGACAGGAGGAAACTATGGCTACACCTTC
CASSPTMGTGGNYGYTF
>-|TRBJ2-3|-|TRBV4-1
TGCGCCAGCAGCCAAGATCTGGGAAGCGGACGCACAGATACGCAGTATTTT
CASSQDLGSGRTDTQYF
>TRBD1|TRBJ1-1|-|TRBV11-2
TGTGCCAGCAGCTCGGGACAGGCTAACACTGAAGCTTTCTTT
CASSSGQANTEAFF
>TRBD2|TRBJ2-7|-|TRBV5-6
TGTGCCAGCAGCCCGACCCCAGCGGGGGAGCAGTACTTC
CASSPTPAGEQYF
>TRBD1|TRBJ1-2|-|TRBV5-5
TGTGCCAGCAGCCTCTTTGGCCAGGGGGCCTATGGCTACACCTTC
CASSLFGQGAYGYTF
>-|TRBJ2-7|once|TRBV5-8
TGTGCCAGCAGCTTGGGCCAGGAGCAGTACTTC
CASSLGQEQYF
>-|TRBJ1-4|-|TRBV2
TGTGCCACCCCGGATGCCGGAGGGGAAAAACTGTTTTTT
CATPDAGGEKLFF
>-|TRBJ2-5|-|TRBV18
TGTGCCAGCTCACCATCCGACGAGACCCAGTACTTC
CASSPSDETQYF
>TRBD1|TRBJ1-2|-|TRBV27
TGTGCCAGCAGGCCGGGACAGGGAACCTATGGCTACACCTTC
CASRPGQGTYGYTF
>TRBD2|TRBJ2-7|-|TRBV15
TGTGCCACCGGGGGGCTAGCGGGGGAACCCTACGAGCAGTACTTC
CATGGLAGEPYEQYF
>TRBD1|TRBJ1-3|-|TRBV5-5
TGTGCCAGCAGCCTGGGACAGGCCGGCGGAAACACCATATATTTT
CASSLGQAGGNTIYF
>TRBD1|TRBJ1-5|-|TRBV28
TGTGCCAGCAGAGACAGGGGCGGCCAGCCCCAGCATTTT
CASRDRGGQPQHF
>-|TRBJ1-5|-|TRBV13
TGTGCCAGCAGCTTAGGCCTCCAGGGGAGGCAGCCCCAGCATTTT
CASSLGLQGRQPQHF
>-|TRBJ2-1|-|TRBV19
TGTGCCAGTAGTATAGTTCTTCTCAATGAGCAGTTCTTC
CASSIVLLNEQFF
>-|TRBJ2-7|-|TRBV7-9
TGTGCCAGCAGCCCCAGCGGGCTGAGCTCCTACGAGCAGTACTTC
CASSPSGLSSYEQYF
>-|TRBJ2-7|-|TRBV5-6
TGTGCCAGCAGCTCGACAGGAGCCGAGCAGTACTTC
CASSSTGAEQYF
>-|TRBJ1-5|once|TRBV6-5
TGTGCCAGCAGTTACGGGGAGGGAATTTGGCCCCAGCATTTT
CASSYGEGIWPQHF
>TRBD1|TRBJ1-1|-|TRBV7-9
TGTGCCAGCAGCTTCCCGGGACAGGGAAAGAGCGCTGAAGCTTTCTTT
CASSFPGQGKSAEAFF
>-|TRBJ2-7|-|TRBV7-9
TGTGCCAGCTGCCAGGAGAACTCCTACGAGCAGTACTTC
CASCQENSYEQYF
>-|TRBJ1-2|-|TRBV19
TGTGCCAGTTCTTATTTAGAGACCTACACCTATGGCTACACCTTC
CASSYLETYTYGYTF
>-|TRBJ1-2|-|TRBV6-1
TGTGCCAGCAGTGAGTTGAGGGGTTCCTCGACTGGCTACACCTTC
CASSELRGSSTGYTF
>-|TRBJ1-2|-|TRBV30
TGTGCCTGGAGTGTACGAGAGGGTCTTAGCTTTTTGTATGGCTACACCTTC
CAWSVREGLSFLYGYTF
>TRBD2|TRBJ2-5|few|TRBV6-5
TGTGCCAGCAGTCAACTAGCGGGAGGCCAAGAGACCCAGTACTTC
CASSQLAGGQETQYF
>-|TRBJ2-7|-|TRBV6-5
TGTGCCAGCAGTGCGGAGGGGGGGTTCACCTACGAGCAGTACTTC
CASSAEGGFTYEQYF
>TRBD2|TRBJ2-3|-|TRBV27
TGTGCCAGCAGGTTAGCGGGGGGGCTTACAGATACGCAGTATTTT
CASRLAGGLTDTQYF
>TRBD2|TRBJ2-2|-|TRBV11-2
TGTGCCAGCAGCCGCTATAGCGGGATCACAAAGGGCGGGGAGCTGTTTTTT
CASSRYSGITKGGELFF
>-|TRBJ1-6|-|TRBV4-3
TGCGCCAGCAGCCAAGAGCCTCCCTTCCCGGACGCCTATAATTCACCCCTCCACTTT
CASSQEPPFPDAYNSPLHF
>-|TRBJ2-2|-|TRBV19
TGTGCCAGTACGAGCACCGGGGAGCTGTTTTTT
CASTSTGELFF
>TRBD2|TRBJ2-7|-|TRBV4-2
TGTGCCAGCAGCCAAGAAGCTAGCGGGTTCTCCTACGAGCAGTACTTC
CASSQEASGFSYEQYF
>TRBD1|TRBJ2-7|-|TRBV4-1
TGCGCCAGCAGCCAAGTGAGGGGACAGAGATGGGAGCAGTACTTC
CASSQVRGQRWEQYF
>TRBD1|TRBJ1-1|-|TRBV7-8
TGTGCCAGCAGCTTCCGGACAGGGCGGCTCGGCACTGAAGCTTTCTTT
CASSFRTGRLGTEAFF